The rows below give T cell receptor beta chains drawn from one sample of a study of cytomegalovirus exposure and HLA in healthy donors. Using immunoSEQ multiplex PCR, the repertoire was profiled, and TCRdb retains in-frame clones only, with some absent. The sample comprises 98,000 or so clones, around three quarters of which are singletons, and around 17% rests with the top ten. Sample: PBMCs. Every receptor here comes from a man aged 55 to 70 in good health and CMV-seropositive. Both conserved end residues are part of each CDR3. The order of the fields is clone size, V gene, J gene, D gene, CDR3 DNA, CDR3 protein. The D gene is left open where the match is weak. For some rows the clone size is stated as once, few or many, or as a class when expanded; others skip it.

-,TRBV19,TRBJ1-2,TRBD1,TGTGCCAGTAGTTTGACAGGGCCCAGCTATGGCTACACCTTC,CASSLTGPSYGYTF
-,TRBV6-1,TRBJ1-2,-,TGTGCCAGCAGTGAAGCGGGAGGAAGCGCTAACTATGGCTACACCTTC,CASSEAGGSANYGYTF
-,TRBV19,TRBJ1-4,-,TGTGCCAGTAGTACCCGGGGAGGGGAACTGTTTTTT,CASSTRGGELFF
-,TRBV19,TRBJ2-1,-,TGTGCCAGTAGTATAGGTGGGGCCAACGATGAGCAGTTCTTC,CASSIGGANDEQFF
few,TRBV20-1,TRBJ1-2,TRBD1,TGCAGTGCTTGGACAGGGCTTGGCTACACCTTC,CSAWTGLGYTF
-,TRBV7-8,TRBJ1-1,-,TGTGCCAGCAGCTCCCTTCGCAGGGCAAACACTGAAGCTTTCTTT,CASSSLRRANTEAFF
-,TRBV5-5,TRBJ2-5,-,TGTGCCAGCAGTACCCAAAGGGGGACCGGGGAGACCCAGTACTTC,CASSTQRGTGETQYF
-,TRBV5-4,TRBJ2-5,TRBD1,TGTGCCAGCAGCTTGAGGGGACAGGGACGGGTGGAGACCCAGTACTTC,CASSLRGQGRVETQYF
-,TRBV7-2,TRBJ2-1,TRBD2,TGTGCCAGCAGCGTAGCGGGGGGGCCCCACAATGAGCAGTTCTTC,CASSVAGGPHNEQFF
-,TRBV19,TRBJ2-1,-,TGTGCCAGTAGTATATGGTCGCGGGGGCTGGCGGAGCAGTTCTTC,CASSIWSRGLAEQFF
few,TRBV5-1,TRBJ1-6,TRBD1,TGCGCCAGCAGCACCCTGACAGGGGGCAGTTCACCCCTCCACTTT,CASSTLTGGSSPLHF
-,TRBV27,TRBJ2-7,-,TGTGCCAGCAGTTTACAGGGGCCCTACGGCGAGCAGTACTTC,CASSLQGPYGEQYF
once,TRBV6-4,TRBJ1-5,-,TGTGCCAGCAGTGCCGAGTCCGATCAGCCCCAGCATTTT,CASSAESDQPQHF
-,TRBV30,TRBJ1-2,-,TGTGCCTGGAGTGTACTTCAGGGGATGGGTGGCTACACCTTC,CAWSVLQGMGGYTF
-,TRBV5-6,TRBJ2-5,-,TGTGCCAGCAGCTTAATCTGGGAGAAGGACCAAGAGACCCAGTACTTC,CASSLIWEKDQETQYF
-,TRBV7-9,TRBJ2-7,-,TGTGCCAGCAGCCCTTACAGGGGGGGTCCTACGGGTTACGAGCAGTACTTC,CASSPYRGGPTGYEQYF
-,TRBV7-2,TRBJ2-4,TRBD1,TGTGCCAGCAGCTTAGCGTCGTGGGGTGCGGGACAGGTCACAATAGCCAAAAACATTCAGTACTTC,CASSLASWGAGQVTIAKNIQYF
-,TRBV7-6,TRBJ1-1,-,TGTGCCAGCAGCTCAGAGAACACTGAAGCTTTCTTT,CASSSENTEAFF
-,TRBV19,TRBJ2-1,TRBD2,TGTGCCAGTAGTATGATGCGGGGGGCCTACAATGAGCAGTTCTTC,CASSMMRGAYNEQFF
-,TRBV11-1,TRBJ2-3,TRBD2,TGTGCCAGCAGCTTAGGTAGCGGGGGGGGCACAGATACGCAGTATTTT,CASSLGSGGGTDTQYF
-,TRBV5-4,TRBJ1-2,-,TGTGCCAGCAGCTTGGGGCAGGGGCAAGCTAACTATGGCTACACCTTC,CASSLGQGQANYGYTF
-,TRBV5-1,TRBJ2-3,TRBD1,TGCGCCAGCAGCCTAACGACAGGGGGCCTCACAGATACGCAGTATTTT,CASSLTTGGLTDTQYF
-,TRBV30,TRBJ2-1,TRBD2,TGTGCCTGGAGACCCGGGGGGGCCTATGAGCAGTTCTTC,CAWRPGGAYEQFF
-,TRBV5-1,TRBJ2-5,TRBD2,TGCGCCAGCAGCTTGTACCCTAGCGGGGACCAAGAGACCCAGTACTTC,CASSLYPSGDQETQYF
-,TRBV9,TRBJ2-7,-,TGTGCCAGCTTTCATTGCAGGATACTCCCGGGAGCCTCCTACGAGCAGTACTTC,CASFHCRILPGASYEQYF
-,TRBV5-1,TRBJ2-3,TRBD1,TGCGCCAGCAGCTTCGGGACAGTAACAGATACGCAGTATTTT,CASSFGTVTDTQYF
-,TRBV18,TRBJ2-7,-,TGTGCCAGCTCACGCAGGGAATCGGACGAGCAGTACTTC,CASSRRESDEQYF
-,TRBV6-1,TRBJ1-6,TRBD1,TGTGCCAGCAGTGACTATCGGGGTGGACAGGGCGATTCACCCCTCCACTTT,CASSDYRGGQGDSPLHF
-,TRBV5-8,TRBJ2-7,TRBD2,TGTGCCAGCAGCTTGCCGGGGGGACCCTACGAGCAGTACTTC,CASSLPGGPYEQYF
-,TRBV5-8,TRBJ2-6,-,TGTGCCAGCAGCTTTGACAGGCTCAGGGGCGTCCTGACTTTC,CASSFDRLRGVLTF
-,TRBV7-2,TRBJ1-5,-,TGTGCCAGCAGCTTAGGGGCAGGATTTCAGCCCCAGCATTTT,CASSLGAGFQPQHF
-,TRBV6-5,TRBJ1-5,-,TGTGCCAGCAGCCCCCTGGGTGGAGAGCCCCAGCATTTT,CASSPLGGEPQHF
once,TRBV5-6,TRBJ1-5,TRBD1,TGTGCCAGCAGCCAAACTGACAGGGCGGGTCATCAGCCCCAGCATTTT,CASSQTDRAGHQPQHF
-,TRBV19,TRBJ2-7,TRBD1,TGTGCCAGTAGTGCCACCTGGACAGGGAGCTCCTACGAGCAGTACTTC,CASSATWTGSSYEQYF